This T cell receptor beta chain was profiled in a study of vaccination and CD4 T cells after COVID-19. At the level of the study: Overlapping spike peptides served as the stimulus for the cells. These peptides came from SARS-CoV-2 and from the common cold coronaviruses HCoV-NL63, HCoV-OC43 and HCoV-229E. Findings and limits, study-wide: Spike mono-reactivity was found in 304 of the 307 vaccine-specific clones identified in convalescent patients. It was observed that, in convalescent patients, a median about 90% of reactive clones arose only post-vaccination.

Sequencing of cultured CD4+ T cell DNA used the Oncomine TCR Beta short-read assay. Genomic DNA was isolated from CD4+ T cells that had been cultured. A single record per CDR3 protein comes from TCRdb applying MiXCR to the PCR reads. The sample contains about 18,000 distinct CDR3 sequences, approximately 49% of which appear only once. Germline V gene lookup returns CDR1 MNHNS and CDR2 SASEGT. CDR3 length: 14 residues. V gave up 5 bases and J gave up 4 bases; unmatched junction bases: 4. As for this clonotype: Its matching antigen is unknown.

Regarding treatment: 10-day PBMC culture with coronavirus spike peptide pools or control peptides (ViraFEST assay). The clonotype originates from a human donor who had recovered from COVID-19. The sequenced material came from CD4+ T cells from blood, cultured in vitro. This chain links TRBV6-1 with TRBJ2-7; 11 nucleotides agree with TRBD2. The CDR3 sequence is CASSRSSGGYEQYF. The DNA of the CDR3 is TGTGCCAGCAGTCGATCTAGCGGGGGGTACGAGCAGTACTTC.